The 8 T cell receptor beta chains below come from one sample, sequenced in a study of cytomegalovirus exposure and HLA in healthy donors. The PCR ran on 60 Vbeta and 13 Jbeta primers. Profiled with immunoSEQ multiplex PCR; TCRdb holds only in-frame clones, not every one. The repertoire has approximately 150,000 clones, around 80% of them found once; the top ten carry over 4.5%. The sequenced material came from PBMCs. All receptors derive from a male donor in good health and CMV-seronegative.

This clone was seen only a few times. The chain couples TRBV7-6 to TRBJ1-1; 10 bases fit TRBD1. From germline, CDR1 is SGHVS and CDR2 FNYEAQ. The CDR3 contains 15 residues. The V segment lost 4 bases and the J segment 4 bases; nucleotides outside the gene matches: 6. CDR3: CASSSGQGVVTEAFF. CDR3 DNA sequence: TGTGCCAGCAGCTCTGGACAGGGGGTGGTCACTGAAGCTTTCTTT.

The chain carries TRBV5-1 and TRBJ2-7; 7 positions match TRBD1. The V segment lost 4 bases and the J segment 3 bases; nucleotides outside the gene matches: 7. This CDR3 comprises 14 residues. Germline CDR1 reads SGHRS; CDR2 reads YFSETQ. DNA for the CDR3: TGCGCCAGCAGCCGACAGGGTCAAGACTACGAGCAGTACTTC. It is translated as CASSRQGQDYEQYF.

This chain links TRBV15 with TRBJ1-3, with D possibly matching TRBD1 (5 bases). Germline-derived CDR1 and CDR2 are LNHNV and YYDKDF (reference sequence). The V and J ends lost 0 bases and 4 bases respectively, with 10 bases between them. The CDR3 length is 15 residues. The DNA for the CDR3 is TGTGCCACCAGCAGAGATCAAGGGGCCGGAAACACCATATATTTT. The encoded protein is CATSRDQGAGNTIYF.

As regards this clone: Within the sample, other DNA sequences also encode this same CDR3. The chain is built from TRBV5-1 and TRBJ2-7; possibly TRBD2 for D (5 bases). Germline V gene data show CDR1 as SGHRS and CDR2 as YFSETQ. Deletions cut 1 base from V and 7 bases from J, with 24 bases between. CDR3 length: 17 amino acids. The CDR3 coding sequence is TGCGCCAGCAGCTTGTACCCGAGCGGCAGAGGGTTTGAAGAGCAGTACTTC. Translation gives CASSLYPSGRGFEEQYF. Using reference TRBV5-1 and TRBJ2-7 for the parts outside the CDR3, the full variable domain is KAGVTQTPRYLIKTRGQQVTLSCSPISGHRSVSWYQQTPGQGLQFLFEYFSETQRNKGNFPGRFSGRQFSNSRSEMNVSTLELGDSALYLCASSLYPSGRGFEEQYFGPGTRLTVT.

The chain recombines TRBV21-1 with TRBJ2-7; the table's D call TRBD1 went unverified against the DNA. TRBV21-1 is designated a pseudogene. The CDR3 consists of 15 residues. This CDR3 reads CASSPMWTGGYEQYF. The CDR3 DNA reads TGTGCCAGCAGCCCCATGTGGACAGGGGGGTACGAGCAGTACTTC.

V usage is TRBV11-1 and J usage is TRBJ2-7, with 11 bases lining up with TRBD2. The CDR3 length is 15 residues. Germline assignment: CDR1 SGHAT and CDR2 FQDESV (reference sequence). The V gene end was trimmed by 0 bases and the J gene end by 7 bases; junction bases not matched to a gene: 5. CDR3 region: CASSLATSGGVEQYF. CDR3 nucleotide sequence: TGTGCCAGCAGCTTAGCAACTAGCGGGGGTGTTGAGCAGTACTTC.

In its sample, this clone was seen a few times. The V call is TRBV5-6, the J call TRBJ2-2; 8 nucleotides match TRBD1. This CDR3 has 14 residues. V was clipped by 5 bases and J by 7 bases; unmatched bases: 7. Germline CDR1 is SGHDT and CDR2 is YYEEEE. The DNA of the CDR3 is TGTGCCAGCAGGAGGACAGGGTGGGACGGGGAGCTGTTTTTT. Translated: CASRRTGWDGELFF.

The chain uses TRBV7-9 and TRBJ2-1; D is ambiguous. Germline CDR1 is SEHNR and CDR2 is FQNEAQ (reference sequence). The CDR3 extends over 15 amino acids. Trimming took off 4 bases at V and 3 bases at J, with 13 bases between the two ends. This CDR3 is CASSSTEYYYNEQFF. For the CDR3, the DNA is TGTGCCAGCAGCTCAACAGAATATTACTACAATGAGCAGTTCTTC.